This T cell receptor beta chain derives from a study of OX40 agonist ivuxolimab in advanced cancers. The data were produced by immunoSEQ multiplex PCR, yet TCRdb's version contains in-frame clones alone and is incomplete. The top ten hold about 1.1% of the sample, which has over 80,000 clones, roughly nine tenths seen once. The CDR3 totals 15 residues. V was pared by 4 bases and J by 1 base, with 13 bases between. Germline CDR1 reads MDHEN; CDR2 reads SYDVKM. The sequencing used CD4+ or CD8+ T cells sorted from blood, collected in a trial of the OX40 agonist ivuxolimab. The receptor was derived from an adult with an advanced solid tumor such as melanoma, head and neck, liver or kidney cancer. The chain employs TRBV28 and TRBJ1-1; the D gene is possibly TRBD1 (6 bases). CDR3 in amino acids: CASSSRGTPNTEAFF. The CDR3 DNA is TGTGCCAGCAGTTCGCGCGGGACACCGAACACTGAAGCTTTCTTT.